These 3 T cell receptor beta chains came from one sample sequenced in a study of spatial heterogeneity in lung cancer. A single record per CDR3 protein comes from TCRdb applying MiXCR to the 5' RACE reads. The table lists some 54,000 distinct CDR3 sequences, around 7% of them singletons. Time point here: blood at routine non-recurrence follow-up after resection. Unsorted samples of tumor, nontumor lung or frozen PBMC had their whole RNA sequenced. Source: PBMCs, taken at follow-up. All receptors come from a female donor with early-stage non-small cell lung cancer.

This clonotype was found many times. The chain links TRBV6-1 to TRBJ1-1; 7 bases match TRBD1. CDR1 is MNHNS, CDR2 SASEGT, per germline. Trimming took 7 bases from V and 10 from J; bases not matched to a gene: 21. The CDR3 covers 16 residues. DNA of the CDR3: TGTGCCAGCATAAAAGGGGTTGCTAGGGGACAGACGGGAGCTTTCTTT. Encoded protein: CASIKGVARGQTGAFF.

CDR3 bases: TGCGCCAGCAGCCGACAGGGTCAGCAGCCCCAGCATTTT. Its translation: CASSRQGQQPQHF. The chain recombines TRBV5-1 with TRBJ1-5; 7 nucleotides agree with TRBD1. V trimming: 4 bases; J trimming: 7 bases; junction bases outside the gene matches: 5. Germline V gene lookup returns CDR1 SGHRS and CDR2 YFSETQ. There are 13 residues in the CDR3.

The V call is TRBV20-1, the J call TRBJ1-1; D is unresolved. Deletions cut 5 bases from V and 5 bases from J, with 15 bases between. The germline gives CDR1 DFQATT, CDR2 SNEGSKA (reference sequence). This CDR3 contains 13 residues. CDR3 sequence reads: CSARPNMRTEAFF. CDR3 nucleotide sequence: TGCAGTGCTCGTCCAAACATGAGGACTGAAGCTTTCTTT.